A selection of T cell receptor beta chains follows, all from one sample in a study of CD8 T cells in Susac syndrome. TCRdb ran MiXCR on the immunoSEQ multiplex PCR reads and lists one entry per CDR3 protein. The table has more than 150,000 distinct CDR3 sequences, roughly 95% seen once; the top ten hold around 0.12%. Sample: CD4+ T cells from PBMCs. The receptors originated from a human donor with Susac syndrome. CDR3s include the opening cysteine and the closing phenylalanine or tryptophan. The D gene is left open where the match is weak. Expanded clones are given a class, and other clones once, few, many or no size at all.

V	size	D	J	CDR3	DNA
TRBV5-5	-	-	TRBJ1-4	CASSLRPGNNEKLFF	TGTGCCAGCAGCTTGCGGCCAGGGAATAATGAAAAACTGTTTTTT
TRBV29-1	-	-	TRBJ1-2	CSVDTEGWNYGYTF	TGCAGCGTTGATACGGAGGGCTGGAACTATGGCTACACCTTC
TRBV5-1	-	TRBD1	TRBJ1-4	CASSSGTGNPGEKLFF	TGCGCCAGCAGCTCCGGGACAGGGAATCCGGGAGAAAAACTGTTTTTT
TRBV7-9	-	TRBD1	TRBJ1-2	CASSRLDRAGYGYTF	TGTGCCAGCAGCCGTTTGGACAGGGCGGGCTATGGCTACACCTTC
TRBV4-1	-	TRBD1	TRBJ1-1	CASSQALRTGALEAFF	TGCGCCAGCAGCCAAGCGTTGAGGACAGGGGCACTTGAAGCTTTCTTT
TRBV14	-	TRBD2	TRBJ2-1	CASSQKRSSGVQFF	TGTGCCAGCAGCCAGAAGCGATCTAGCGGGGTGCAGTTCTTC
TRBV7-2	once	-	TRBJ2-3	CASSTYIDTQYF	TGTGCCAGCAGCACCTACATAGATACGCAGTATTTT
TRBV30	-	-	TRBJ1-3	CARGFGNTIYF	TGTGCGAGGGGATTCGGAAACACCATATATTTT
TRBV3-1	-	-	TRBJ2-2	CASSQVSRTGELFF	TGTGCCAGCAGCCAAGTTTCGCGGACCGGGGAGCTGTTTTTT
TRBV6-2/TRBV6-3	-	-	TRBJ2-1	CASSWRDIYNEQFF	TGTGCCAGCAGCTGGAGGGACATATACAATGAGCAGTTCTTC
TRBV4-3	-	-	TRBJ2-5	CASSQDQVGPKTQYF	TGCGCCAGCAGCCAAGATCAGGTGGGGCCCAAGACCCAGTACTTC
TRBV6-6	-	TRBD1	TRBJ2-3	CAIQTGADTQYF	TGTGCCATCCAGACAGGGGCAGATACGCAGTATTTT
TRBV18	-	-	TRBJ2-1	CASSPPWDPVYNEQFF	TGTGCCAGCTCACCACCGTGGGATCCCGTTTACAATGAGCAGTTCTTC
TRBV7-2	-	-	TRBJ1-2	CASSPGTDTNYGYTF	TGTGCCAGCAGCCCGGGGACGGATACTAACTATGGCTACACCTTC
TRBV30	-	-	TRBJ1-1	CAWSPRLATEAFF	TGTGCCTGGAGTCCCCGTTTGGCCACTGAAGCTTTCTTT
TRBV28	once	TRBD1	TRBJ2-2	CAGAKGQGRTGELFF	TGTGCCGGCGCCAAGGGACAGGGTAGGACCGGGGAGCTGTTTTTT
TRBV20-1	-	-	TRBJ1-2	CSAPYGYTF	TGCAGTGCCCCCTATGGCTACACCTTC
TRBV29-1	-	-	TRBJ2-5	CSTGPTQETQYF	TGCAGCACCGGACCGACGCAAGAGACCCAGTACTTC